This record covers a single TCR beta chain. The data belong to a study of T cells expressing NK-cell markers. For the study at large: In sorted CD3+CD56+NKG2C+, CD3+CD56+NKG2C- and CD3+CD56-NKG2C+ T cells, TCR beta repertoires were obtained.

Each CDR3 protein gets one entry in TCRdb, which reprocessed the 5' RACE reads and gives no DNA. The sample totals 150,000 to 160,000 distinct CDR3 sequences. CDR3 length equals 17 residues. The receptor was derived from a woman in her fifties or sixties in good health. Source material: blood T cells: a sorted CD56 or NKG2C T cell subset, CD4+ or CD8+ T cells, or bulk PBMC T cells (not recorded which). The gene calls are TRBV12-3 or TRBV12-4 and TRBJ2-4; absent DNA, TCRdb's TRBD1 call cannot be checked. The CDR3 is CASSATGTGGVKNIQYF.